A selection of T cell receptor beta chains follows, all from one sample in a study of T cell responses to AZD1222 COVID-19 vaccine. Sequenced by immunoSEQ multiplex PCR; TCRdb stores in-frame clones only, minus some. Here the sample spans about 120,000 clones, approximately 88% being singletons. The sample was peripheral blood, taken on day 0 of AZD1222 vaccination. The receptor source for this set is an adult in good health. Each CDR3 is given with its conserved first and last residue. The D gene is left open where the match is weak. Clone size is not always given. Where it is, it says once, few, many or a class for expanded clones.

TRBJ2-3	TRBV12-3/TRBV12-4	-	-	TGTGCCAGCAGCGCCATGACAGGCCATACGCAGTATTTT	CASSAMTGHTQYF
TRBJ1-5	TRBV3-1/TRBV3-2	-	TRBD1	TGTGCCAGCAGCCAAAGACAGGGGATTAATCAGCCCCAGCATTTT	CASSQRQGINQPQHF
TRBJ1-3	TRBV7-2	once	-	TGTGCCAGCAGCGCCTTGTGGGGCGTGGGAAACACCATATATTTT	CASSALWGVGNTIYF
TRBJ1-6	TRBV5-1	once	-	TGCGCCAGCAGCTCCGGGGCTTTTAATTCACCCCTCCACTTT	CASSSGAFNSPLHF
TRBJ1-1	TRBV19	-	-	TGTGCCAGTAGTATTGCAGGGACTAACACTGAAGCTTTCTTT	CASSIAGTNTEAFF
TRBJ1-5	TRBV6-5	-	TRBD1	TGTGCCAGCAGGCCCGGGACAGGGGGTTATCAGCCCCAGCATTTT	CASRPGTGGYQPQHF
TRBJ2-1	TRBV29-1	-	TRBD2	TGCAGCGTTGCTGAGAGCGGGGTGATGGTTGAGCAGTTCTTC	CSVAESGVMVEQFF
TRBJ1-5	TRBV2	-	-	TGTGCCAGCAGTGAAAGGGTAGGTCAGCCCCAGCATTTT	CASSERVGQPQHF
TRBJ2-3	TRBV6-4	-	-	TGTGCCAGCAGTGAGACGGGAGCCTCGAGCACAGATACGCAGTATTTT	CASSETGASSTDTQYF
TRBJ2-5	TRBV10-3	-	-	TGTGCCATCAGTGTTACAGAGCAAGAGACCCAGTACTTC	CAISVTEQETQYF
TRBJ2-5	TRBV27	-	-	TGTGCCAGCCTCTCCGTGGGTCCCCAAGAGACCCAGTACTTC	CASLSVGPQETQYF
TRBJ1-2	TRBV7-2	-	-	TGTGCCAGCAGCTCCAGGAGCAACTATGGCTACACCTTC	CASSSRSNYGYTF
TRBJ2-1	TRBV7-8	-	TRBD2	TGTGCCAGCAGGAGAGTCGGACTAGCGGTGAAAGACTCCTACAATGAGCAGTTCTTC	CASRRVGLAVKDSYNEQFF
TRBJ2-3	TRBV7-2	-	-	TGTGCCAGCAGCTTAATGGGGATGGGGGATACGCAGTATTTT	CASSLMGMGDTQYF
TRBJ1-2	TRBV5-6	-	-	TGTGCCAGCAGCTTCATGCCACCCGCTGGCTACACCTTC	CASSFMPPAGYTF
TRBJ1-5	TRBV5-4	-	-	TGTGCCAGCAGCTTGGACAATCAGCCCCAGCATTTT	CASSLDNQPQHF
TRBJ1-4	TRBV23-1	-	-	TGCGCCAGCAGTCAAGGGCCGGACGGGGGGGTTTGGGAAAAACTGTTTTTT	CASSQGPDGGVWEKLFF
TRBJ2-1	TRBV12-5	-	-	TGTGCTAGTGGTTTCTCCGGAGGTTACAATGAGCAGTTCTTC	CASGFSGGYNEQFF
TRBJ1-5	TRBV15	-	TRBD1	TGTGCCACCAGCAGAGGCGGACAGGGAAATCAGCCCCAGCATTTT	CATSRGGQGNQPQHF
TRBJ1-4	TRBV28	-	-	TGTGCCAGCAGTTTTGGACACGACGAAAAACTGTTTTTT	CASSFGHDEKLFF
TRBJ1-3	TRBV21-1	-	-	TGTGCCAGCAGCAAAGTGGGCAACTCTGGAAACACCATATATTTT	CASSKVGNSGNTIYF
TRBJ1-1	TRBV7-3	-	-	TGTGCCAGCAGCTACAGGGTGAGAACTGAAGCTTTCTTT	CASSYRVRTEAFF
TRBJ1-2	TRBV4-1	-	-	TGCGCCAGCAGCCAAGGGGACGGAGTAGAAGCTAACTATGGCTACACCTTC	CASSQGDGVEANYGYTF
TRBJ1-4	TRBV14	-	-	TGTGCCAGCAGCCAAGGGGCAGGGGAAGGTGAAAAACTGTTTTTT	CASSQGAGEGEKLFF
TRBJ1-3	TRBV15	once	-	TGTGCCACCAGCCCAACAATAGGGTCCGACTCTGGAAACACCATATATTTT	CATSPTIGSDSGNTIYF
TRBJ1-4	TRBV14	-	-	TGTGCCAGCAGCCAGCAGACTGGGGGGGAAAAACTGTTTTTT	CASSQQTGGEKLFF
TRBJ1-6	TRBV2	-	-	TGTGCCAGCAGTGCACAGAGGCCACAATATAATTCACCCCTCCACTTT	CASSAQRPQYNSPLHF
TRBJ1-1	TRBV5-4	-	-	TGTGCCAGCAGCTTGGCGTGGGACATGAACACTGAAGCTTTCTTT	CASSLAWDMNTEAFF
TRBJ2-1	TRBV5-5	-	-	TGTGCCAGCAGCTTGGTGGGGGACTCCTACAATGAGCAGTTCTTC	CASSLVGDSYNEQFF
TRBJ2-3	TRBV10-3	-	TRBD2	TGTGCCACCAGGGCGGGGGGGTCTAGCACAGATACGCAGTATTTT	CATRAGGSSTDTQYF
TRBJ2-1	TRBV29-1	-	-	TGCAGCGTTGATGGATCAAGCTCCTACAATGAGCAGTTCTTC	CSVDGSSSYNEQFF
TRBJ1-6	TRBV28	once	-	TGTGCCAGCAGTTTAGGGGGTATCAGTAATAATTCACCCCTCCACTTT	CASSLGGISNNSPLHF
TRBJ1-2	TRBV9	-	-	TGTGCCAGCAGCCTCGACACCTGGAGTGGCTACACCTTC	CASSLDTWSGYTF
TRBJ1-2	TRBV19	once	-	TGTGCCAGTAGTGGACAGAACTATGGCTACACCTTC	CASSGQNYGYTF
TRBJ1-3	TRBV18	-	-	TGTGCCAGCTCACCTCTTGGGGGAAACACCATATATTTT	CASSPLGGNTIYF
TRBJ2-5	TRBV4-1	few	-	TGCGCCAGCAGCCAATATGGTCTCCAAGAGACCCAGTACTTC	CASSQYGLQETQYF
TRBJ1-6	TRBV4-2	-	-	TGTGCCAGCAGTAGGGACAAAAATTCACCCCTCCACTTT	CASSRDKNSPLHF
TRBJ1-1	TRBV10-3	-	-	TGTGCCATCAGGGGTGCGGGGGGTAGGGCCATGAACACTGAAGCTTTCTTT	CAIRGAGGRAMNTEAFF
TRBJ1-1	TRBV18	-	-	TGTGCCAGCTCCGGGTGGGATATGAACACTGAAGCTTTCTTT	CASSGWDMNTEAFF
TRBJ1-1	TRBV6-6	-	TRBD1	TGTGCCAGCATCGGGACAGGATCCTACCGGGGCACTGAAGCTTTCTTT	CASIGTGSYRGTEAFF
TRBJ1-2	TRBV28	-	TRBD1	TGTGCCAGCAGTTCGGGACAGGGAGTTGGCTACACCTTC	CASSSGQGVGYTF
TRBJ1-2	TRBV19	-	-	TGTGCCAGTAGAACGACGAACTATGGCTACACCTTC	CASRTTNYGYTF
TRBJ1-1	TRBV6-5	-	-	TGTGCCAGCAGTTACGGACCCCGGCCGAACACTGAAGCTTTCTTT	CASSYGPRPNTEAFF
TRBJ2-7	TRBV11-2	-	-	TGTGCCAGCAGCACCCCAGGAACCGCCTACGAGCAGTACTTC	CASSTPGTAYEQYF
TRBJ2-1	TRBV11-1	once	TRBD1	TGTGCCAGCAGCTGGGGACAGGGACGTACCGATGAGCAGTTCTTC	CASSWGQGRTDEQFF
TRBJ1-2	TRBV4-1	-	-	TGCGCCAGCAGCCAAGCAGAGCCGGGAGGTCGGGTGGGCTACACCTTC	CASSQAEPGGRVGYTF
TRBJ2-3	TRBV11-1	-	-	TGTGCCAGCAGCTTAGACAGCACAGATACGCAGTATTTT	CASSLDSTDTQYF
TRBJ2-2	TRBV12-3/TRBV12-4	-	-	TGTGCCAGCAGCCGGACAACCGGGGAGCTGTTTTTT	CASSRTTGELFF
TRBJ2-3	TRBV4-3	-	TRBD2	TGCGCCAGCAGCCAAGTCGTCCTAGCGGGGAGCACAGATACGCAGTATTTT	CASSQVVLAGSTDTQYF
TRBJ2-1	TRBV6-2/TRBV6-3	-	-	TGTGCCAGCAGTTACTCCCGAAACAATGAGCAGTTCTTC	CASSYSRNNEQFF
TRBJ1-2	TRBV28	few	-	TGTGCCAGCAGAACCACAGGGACCCATGGCTACACCTTC	CASRTTGTHGYTF
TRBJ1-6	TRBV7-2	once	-	TGTGCCAGCAGCCCAGACCCGAATAATTCACCCCTCCACTTT	CASSPDPNNSPLHF
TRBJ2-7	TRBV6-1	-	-	TGTGCCAGCAGTGAAGCCAGGAGGGAAATACAGTACTTC	CASSEARREIQYF
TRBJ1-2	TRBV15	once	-	TGTGCCACCAGCAGAGATAAGATCACCTATGGCTACACCTTC	CATSRDKITYGYTF
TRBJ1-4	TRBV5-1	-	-	TGCGCCAGCAGCTTAGGTAGAACTAATGAAAAACTGTTTTTT	CASSLGRTNEKLFF